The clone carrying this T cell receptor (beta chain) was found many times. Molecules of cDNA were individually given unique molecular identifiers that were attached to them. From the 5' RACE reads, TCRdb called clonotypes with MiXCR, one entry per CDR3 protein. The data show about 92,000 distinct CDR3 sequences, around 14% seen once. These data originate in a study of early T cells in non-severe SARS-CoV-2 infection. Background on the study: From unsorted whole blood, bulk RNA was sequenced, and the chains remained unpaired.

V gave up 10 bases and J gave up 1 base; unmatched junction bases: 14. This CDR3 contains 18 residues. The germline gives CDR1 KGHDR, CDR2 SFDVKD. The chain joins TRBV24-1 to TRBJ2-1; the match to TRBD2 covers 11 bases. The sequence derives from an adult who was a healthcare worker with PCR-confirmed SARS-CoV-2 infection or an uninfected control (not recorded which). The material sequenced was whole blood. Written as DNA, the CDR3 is TGTGCCACTGCACTAGCGGGAGAGATTTTGCGATCCTACAATGAGCAGTTCTTC. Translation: CATALAGEILRSYNEQFF.